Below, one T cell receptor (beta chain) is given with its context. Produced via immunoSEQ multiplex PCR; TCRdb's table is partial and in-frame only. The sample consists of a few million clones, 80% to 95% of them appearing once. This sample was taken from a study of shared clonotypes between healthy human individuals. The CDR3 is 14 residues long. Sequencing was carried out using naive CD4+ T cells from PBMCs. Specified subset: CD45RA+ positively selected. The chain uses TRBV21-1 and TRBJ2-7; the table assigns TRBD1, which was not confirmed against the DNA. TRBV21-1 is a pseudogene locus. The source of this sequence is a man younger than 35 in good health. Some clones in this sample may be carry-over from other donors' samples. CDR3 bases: TGTGCCAGCAGCAAGGATACAGGGGACGACGAGCAGTACTTC. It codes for CASSKDTGDDEQYF.